The 32 T cell receptor beta chains presented below share a single source sample, sequenced in a study of T cells in Graves' hyperthyroidism and ophthalmopathy (dated by TCRdb to the late 2010s). Receptor amplification or capture employed multiplex PCR. The sequencing machine was an Illumina HiSeq 2000. The TCR beta CDR3 regions were amplified from RNA transcripts. The first round of RT-PCR for the TCR CDR3 was performed with the HTBI primer set and the Qiagen OneStep RT-PCR kit. The public reads were quality trimmed at Q25 with fastp and then assembled into clones with MiXCR by TCRdb, keeping productive beta chains. Every CDR3 protein is listed once, alongside the most common genes and DNA of its rows. The sample profile shows around 700,000 distinct CDR3 sequences; about 19% of them were found once. The ten top clones hold 16% of the sample. The sample consisted of blood. Receptors were obtained from a woman between 50 and 59 years old with Graves' hyperthyroidism that later progressed to Graves' ophthalmopathy.

This clonotype was recorded many times. The V and J genes are TRBV20-1 and TRBJ2-7, with 10 bases identical to TRBD2. The V gene end was trimmed by 0 bases and the J gene end by 3 bases; junction bases not matched to a gene: 14. The CDR3 spans 18 residues. Germline loops: CDR1 DFQATT, CDR2 SNEGSKA (reference sequence). The CDR3 DNA follows: TGCAGTGCTAGAGATCCAACAACTTTAGCGGGGGGCATCTACGAGCAGTACTTC. It yields the protein CSARDPTTLAGGIYEQYF.

This clonotype was detected ten times or more. V gene TRBV2 combines with J gene TRBJ1-1; 7 bases line up with TRBD1. The germline gives CDR1 SNHLY, CDR2 FYNNEI. The CDR3 totals 15 residues. V lost 6 bases to trimming and J lost 0 bases; unmatched junction nucleotides: 7. The CDR3 region has the DNA TGTGCCAGCAGGTTCCGGGACAGCTTGAACACTGAAGCTTTCTTT. It translates to CASRFRDSLNTEAFF. Supplemented by reference TRBV2 and TRBJ1-1, the full variable domain reads EPEVTQTPSHQVTQMGQEVILRCVPISNHLYFYWYRQILGQKVEFLVSFYNNEISEKSEIFDDQFSVERPDGSNFTLKIRSTKLEDSAMYFCASRFRDSLNTEAFFGQGTRLTVV.

This clonotype was seen a handful of times. V gene TRBV9 combines with J gene TRBJ2-1; D is perhaps TRBD2 (5 bases). V was clipped by 4 bases and J by 4 bases, with 12 bases between them. This CDR3 region has 14 residues. Germline V gene sequence: CDR1 SGDLS, CDR2 YYNGEE. CDR3 sequence: CASSPLGEYNEQFF. CDR3 coding DNA: TGTGCCAGCAGCCCCCTGGGAGAGTACAATGAGCAGTTCTTC.

This clonotype occurred many times. The V call is TRBV18, the J call TRBJ2-3, with 13 bases fitting TRBD2. The junction had 4 bases not matched to a gene; V was cut back by 2 bases and J by 2 bases. CDR3 size: 17 residues. CDR1 and CDR2 from the germline V gene are KGHSH and LQKENI. The CDR3 sequence: CASSPGLAGATTDTQYF. CDR3 DNA sequence: TGTGCCAGCTCACCAGGACTAGCGGGGGCCACCACAGATACGCAGTATTTT.

This chain joins TRBV6-1 and TRBJ2-6; D unresolved. CDR1 is MNHNS, CDR2 SASEGT, per germline. The CDR3 extends over 16 amino acids. Trimming took off 6 bases at V and 2 bases at J, with 14 bases between the two ends. DNA of the CDR3: TGTGCCAGCAGCCCTCTTCAGGTCCCTGGGGCCAACGTCCTGACTTTC. The encoded protein is CASSPLQVPGANVLTF.

This clonotype was counted a few times. V usage is TRBV6-1 and J usage is TRBJ2-1; 10 bases map to TRBD1. V dropped 7 bases and J dropped 3; count of bases not matched to a gene: 9. This CDR3 is built from 16 residues. The germline gives CDR1 MNHNS, CDR2 SASEGT. The CDR3 DNA sequence: TGTGCCAGCATCCAAACCCGGACAGGGGGCTACAATGAGCAGTTCTTC. It specifies CASIQTRTGGYNEQFF.

The chain employs TRBV7-2 and TRBJ2-5, with D perhaps TRBD1 (5 bases). Germline lookup yields CDR1 SGHTA and CDR2 FQGNSA. There are 14 residues in the CDR3. V was trimmed by 5 bases and J by 4 bases, leaving 14 bases between them. The CDR3 here is CASSPRASAETQYF. The CDR3 region has the DNA TGTGCCAGCAGCCCCAGGGCGAGCGCAGAGACCCAGTACTTC.

This rearrangement joins TRBV30 to TRBJ1-2; weak D call: TRBD1 (5 bases). Germline-derived CDR1 and CDR2 are GTSNPN and SVGIG (reference sequence). V dropped 4 bases and J dropped 1 base, with 16 bases sitting between them. The CDR3 is made up of 15 amino acids. The CDR3 DNA reads as TGTGCCTGGAAGGGGCGCCCTAACAATAACTATGGCTACACCTTC. This encodes CAWKGRPNNNYGYTF.

This clonotype has more than one count but fewer than ten. The J gene is TRBJ1-1, the V gene TRBV27; D unresolved. Germline V gives CDR1 MNHEY, CDR2 SMNVEV (reference sequence). The length of the CDR3 is 14 residues. V lost 0 bases and J lost 4, with 9 bases in between. This chain's CDR3 is CASSLSFKGTEAFF. DNA of the CDR3: TGTGCCAGCAGTTTATCGTTCAAGGGCACTGAAGCTTTCTTT.

The chain is built from TRBV9 and TRBJ2-5, with 10 bases lining up with TRBD1. Germline V gene data show CDR1 as SGDLS and CDR2 as YYNGEE. The CDR3 has 18 residues. V was clipped by 4 bases and J by 5 bases; unmatched bases: 17. CDR3 in amino acids: CASSHRQGARRVRETQYF. The CDR3 DNA reads as TGTGCCAGCAGCCATCGACAGGGGGCGAGACGGGTTCGGGAGACCCAGTACTTC. Supplemented by reference TRBV9 and TRBJ2-5, the full variable domain reads DSGVTQTPKHLITATGQRVTLRCSPRSGDLSVYWYQQSLDQGLQFLIQYYNGEERAKGNILERFSAQQFPDLHSELNLSSLELGDSALYFCASSHRQGARRVRETQYFGPGTRLLVL.

This clonotype was picked up a small number of times. The chain's CDR3 is CASSYSMDRIYYGYTF. The CDR3 nucleotides are TGTGCCAGCAGTTACTCCATGGACAGGATTTACTATGGCTACACCTTC. The J gene is TRBJ1-2, the V gene TRBV6-5; 7 bases match TRBD1. Germline V lookup: CDR1 MNHEY, CDR2 SVGAGI. Trimming took 0 bases from V and 3 from J; bases not matched to a gene: 7. The CDR3 runs to 16 residues.

This clonotype was seen many times. This sequence joins TRBV5-1 and TRBJ1-1; 9 positions match TRBD1. The CDR3 runs to 13 residues. V dropped 9 bases and J dropped 1; count of bases not matched to a gene: 4. The germline V gene has CDR1 SGHRS and CDR2 YFSETQ. This chain's CDR3 is CATSTGGNTEAFF. The CDR3 nucleotides are TGCGCCACTTCGACAGGGGGGAACACTGAAGCTTTCTTT.

This clonotype was found many times. V and J are TRBV11-3 and TRBJ1-1; 11 bases align to TRBD1. The ends lost 4 bases at V and 3 bases at J; junction bases unmatched: 7. The CDR3 totals 16 residues. CDR1 and CDR2 (germline): SGHNT, YENEEA. CDR3 sequence reads: CASSSGQGEEDTEAFF. The CDR3 DNA sequence: TGTGCCAGCAGCTCGGGACAGGGGGAAGAGGACACTGAAGCTTTCTTT.

The V and J genes are TRBV27 and TRBJ2-7; 10 positions agree with TRBD1. J lost 2 bases, V lost 3 bases, and 4 bases had no gene match. CDR1 and CDR2 from the germline V gene are MNHEY and SMNVEV (reference sequence). The CDR3 totals 15 residues. CDR3 nucleotides: TGTGCCAGCAGTTTCCGACAGGGGGCAGCCTACGAGCAGTACTTC. Amino acids: CASSFRQGAAYEQYF.

The CDR3 here is CASSVGSSYNSPLHF. The CDR3 DNA reads TGTGCCAGCAGCGTCGGAAGCTCCTATAATTCACCCCTCCACTTT. This sequence joins TRBV9 and TRBJ1-6; D is unclear. V was pared by 2 bases and J by 0 bases, with 6 bases between. Per the germline V gene, CDR1 is SGDLS and CDR2 is YYNGEE. The CDR3 contains 15 residues.

This chain uses TRBV12-3 or TRBV12-4 with TRBJ2-7, with D possibly TRBD1 on 6 matching bases. CDR3 length equals 13 residues. V was cut by 5 bases and J by 5 bases, with 13 bases left in between. The CDR3 region is CASSTGFMDEQYF. The CDR3 DNA is TGTGCCAGCAGTACAGGGTTCATGGACGAGCAGTACTTC.

This clonotype was seen more than once but under ten times. The chain combines TRBV3-1 with TRBJ2-1, with 14 bases lining up with TRBD2. Germline V gene lookup returns CDR1 LGHDT and CDR2 YNNKEL (reference sequence). Unmatched junction bases numbered 10, after V lost 4 bases and J lost 5 bases. The CDR3 sequence is 18 residues long. The CDR3 here is CASSRGLAGVRGHNEQFF. CDR3 DNA: TGTGCCAGCAGCCGGGGACTAGCGGGGGTTCGGGGCCACAATGAGCAGTTCTTC.

This clonotype was recorded a few times. The chain combines TRBV7-3 with TRBJ2-2, with D tentatively TRBD1 (5 bases). The germline CDR1 and CDR2 sequences are SGHTA and FQGTGA. Trimming took off 8 bases at V and 4 bases at J, with 20 bases between the two ends. The CDR3 runs to 16 residues. The CDR3, as DNA: TGTGCCAGCTCACGTGCAGGGCCTGGGATCACCGGGGAGCTGTTTTTT. Residues: CASSRAGPGITGELFF.

In its sample, this clonotype was seen many times. This sequence joins TRBV20-1 and TRBJ1-2, with 8 bases lining up with TRBD1. Trimming at V came to 3 bases and at J to 3 bases, leaving 3 bases not matched to a gene. CDR1 and CDR2 from the germline V gene are DFQATT and SNEGSKA (reference sequence). The CDR3 has 13 residues. This CDR3 is CSASNRGDYGYTF. The DNA of the CDR3 is TGCAGTGCTAGTAACAGGGGGGACTATGGCTACACCTTC.

A remark on this clonotype: The CDR3 does not end in the conserved phenylalanine or tryptophan, so this is likely a read error. This chain joins TRBV6-2 or TRBV6-3 and TRBJ1-6; unclear D gene. The ends were cut back, 3 bases at V and 9 bases at J, with 9 bases in the middle. CDR1 is MNHEY, CDR2 SVGEGT, per germline. The CDR3 is made up of 13 amino acids. The CDR3 nucleotides are TGTGCCAGCAGTTATATGGGGATTTCACCCCTCCACTTG. Amino acid sequence: CASSYMGISPLHL.

The chain couples TRBV19 to TRBJ1-2; 7 positions match TRBD1. The germline gives CDR1 LNHDA, CDR2 SQIVND (reference sequence). Germline trimming cut 4 bases from V and 5 bases from J; bases unmatched to any gene: 7. CDR3 length: 14 residues. The CDR3 DNA reads TGTGCCAGTAGTACCCGGGACAGCCCATATGGCTACACCTTC. The encoded protein is CASSTRDSPYGYTF.

Concerning this clonotype: This may come from a read error, since a much larger clone is one base off. V gene TRBV7-9 combines with J gene TRBJ2-7; the D gene is possibly TRBD2 (5 bases). This CDR3 has 12 residues. Germline V gene lookup returns CDR1 SEHNR and CDR2 FQNEAQ (reference sequence). Trimming left V 5 bases short and J 7 bases short, with 12 bases between. The CDR3 region has the DNA TGTGCCAGCAGCCCAGAACCGGGGGAGCAGTACTTC. Protein: CASSPEPGEQYF. Variable domain in full (rest from reference TRBV7-9 and TRBJ2-7): DTGVSQNPRHKITKRGQNVTFRCDPISEHNRLYWYRQTLGQGPEFLTYFQNEAQLEKSRLLSDRFSAERPKGSFSTLEIQRTEQGDSAMYLCASSPEPGEQYFGPGTRLTVT.

In this sample, this clonotype turned up many times. The chain couples TRBV30 to TRBJ1-2, with 7 positions matching TRBD1. This CDR3 comprises 14 residues. V lost 4 bases, J lost 3 bases, and 8 bases stayed unmatched. The germline CDR1 and CDR2 sequences are GTSNPN and SVGIG (reference sequence). The CDR3 DNA reads as TGTGCCTGGAACCGGGACAGCGACTACTATGGCTACACCTTC. As protein: CAWNRDSDYYGYTF.

This clonotype was observed a few times. The chain combines TRBV12-3 or TRBV12-4 with TRBJ2-7; D uncertain. V was shortened by 3 bases and J by 4 bases, with 16 bases between the two germline ends. The length of the CDR3 is 15 residues. CDR3 DNA sequence: TGTGCCAGCAGTTTTACCGAAACCAATCCGTACGAGCAGTACTTC. Translated: CASSFTETNPYEQYF.

This clonotype was detected a few times. The J gene is TRBJ1-1, the V gene TRBV29-1; tentatively, D is TRBD1 (6 bases). The germline CDR1 and CDR2 sequences are SQVTM and ANQGSEA. Trimming cost V 7 bases and J 0 bases, with 12 bases left between them. CDR3 length: 13 amino acids. The CDR3 coding sequence is TGCAGCGCAGGGGAGGAAATGAACACTGAAGCTTTCTTT. Translation: CSAGEEMNTEAFF.

The table lists this clonotype with many counts. The rearrangement joins TRBV2 to TRBJ2-6; D is unresolved. Germline V gene sequence: CDR1 SNHLY, CDR2 FYNNEI. CDR3 length: 16 amino acids. V shed 3 bases and J shed 0 bases, with 9 bases lying between them. This CDR3 is CASSERRASGANVLTF. In DNA, the CDR3 is TGTGCCAGCAGTGAGCGCCGGGCCTCTGGGGCCAACGTCCTGACTTTC.

V usage is TRBV10-3 and J usage is TRBJ1-1, with TRBD1 as a possible D gene (6 bases). CDR1 and CDR2 from the germline V gene are ENHRY and SYGVKD. The V end was cut by 11 bases, the J end by 1 base, with 14 bases between. The length of the CDR3 is 13 residues. CDR3 residues: CASETGQNTEAFF. The CDR3, as DNA: TGTGCCTCCGAGACAGGCCAGAACACTGAAGCTTTCTTT.

Regarding this clonotype: At one end the junction does not follow the germline gene, possibly because of a read error. J is TRBJ2-1 and V is TRBV5-1; 9 nucleotides match TRBD1. CDR1 is SGHRS, CDR2 YFSETQ, per germline. This CDR3 is built from 15 residues. CDR3 in amino acids: CASSLDGTGYNEQFF. In DNA, the CDR3 is TGCGCCAGCAGTTTGGACGGGACAGGGTACAATGAGCAGTTCTTC.

This clonotype was observed many times. The rearrangement uses TRBV2 and TRBJ2-7, with D perhaps given as TRBD1 or TRBD2 (5 bases each). Trimming left V 0 bases short and J 1 base short, with 16 bases between. The CDR3 has 17 residues. CDR1 is SNHLY and CDR2 is FYNNEI in the germline V gene. CDR3 sequence reads: CASSEAYGGAASYEQYF. CDR3 DNA: TGTGCCAGCAGTGAAGCGTATGGGGGAGCCGCGTCCTACGAGCAGTACTTC.

The chain combines TRBV5-8 with TRBJ1-5, with 9 bases lining up with TRBD1. In germline, CDR1 is SGHTS, CDR2 YDEGEE. CDR3 length: 16 residues. V lost 1 base and J lost 5; bases outside the gene matches: 7. CDR3 protein: CASSLWRGQGDQPQHF. CDR3 coding DNA: TGTGCCAGCAGCTTGTGGCGGGGACAGGGAGATCAGCCCCAGCATTTT.

This clonotype was counted a few times. V and J are TRBV7-2 and TRBJ1-1; D unclear. CDR3 length equals 9 residues. The germline gives CDR1 SGHTA, CDR2 FQGNSA. Trimming took off 1 base at V and 12 bases at J, with 3 bases between the two ends. CDR3 sequence: CASSLGPFF. CDR3 nucleotides: TGTGCCAGCAGCTTAGGTCCTTTCTTT.

This chain links TRBV7-2 with TRBJ1-2, with D tentatively TRBD1 (5 bases). CDR3 size: 13 residues. Germline V gene lookup returns CDR1 SGHTA and CDR2 FQGNSA. Trimming took 0 bases from V and 6 from J, leaving 8 bases between them. Here the CDR3 DNA reads TGTGCCAGCAGCTTAGCTTGGGGGAATGGCTACACCTTC. It specifies CASSLAWGNGYTF.